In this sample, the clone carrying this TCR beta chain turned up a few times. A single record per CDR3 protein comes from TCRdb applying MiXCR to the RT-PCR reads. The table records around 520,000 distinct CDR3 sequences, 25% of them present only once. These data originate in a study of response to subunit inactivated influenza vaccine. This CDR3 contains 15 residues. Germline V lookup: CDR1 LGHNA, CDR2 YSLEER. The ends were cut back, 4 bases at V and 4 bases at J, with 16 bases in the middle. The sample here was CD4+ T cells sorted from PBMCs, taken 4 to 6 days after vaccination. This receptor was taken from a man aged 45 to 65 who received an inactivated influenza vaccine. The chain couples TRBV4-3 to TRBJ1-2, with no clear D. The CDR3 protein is CASSPGLQYLYGYTF. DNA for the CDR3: TGCGCCAGCAGCCCGGGGTTACAGTACCTCTATGGCTACACCTTC.